The clone carrying this T cell receptor beta chain has just a few counts. Measured with immunoSEQ multiplex PCR; TCRdb has only the in-frame clones, and not every one. The top ten hold about 7.4% of the sample, which has more than 90,000 clones, around 89% seen once. These data originate in a study of T cell responses to AZD1222 COVID-19 vaccine. CDR1 and CDR2 from the germline V gene are SGHNT and YENEEA. This CDR3 has 16 residues. V lost 4 bases, J lost 1 base, and 14 bases lay in between. Sequenced here: peripheral blood, sampled 28 days after the second AZD1222 dose. This receptor was identified in an adult who received the AZD1222 COVID-19 vaccine. V gene TRBV11-3 combines with J gene TRBJ1-3; D possibly corresponds to TRBD1 (6 bases). CDR3 in DNA: TGTGCCAGCAGCTCCTATCAAACAGGGTCTGGAAACACCATATATTTT. The encoded protein is CASSSYQTGSGNTIYF.